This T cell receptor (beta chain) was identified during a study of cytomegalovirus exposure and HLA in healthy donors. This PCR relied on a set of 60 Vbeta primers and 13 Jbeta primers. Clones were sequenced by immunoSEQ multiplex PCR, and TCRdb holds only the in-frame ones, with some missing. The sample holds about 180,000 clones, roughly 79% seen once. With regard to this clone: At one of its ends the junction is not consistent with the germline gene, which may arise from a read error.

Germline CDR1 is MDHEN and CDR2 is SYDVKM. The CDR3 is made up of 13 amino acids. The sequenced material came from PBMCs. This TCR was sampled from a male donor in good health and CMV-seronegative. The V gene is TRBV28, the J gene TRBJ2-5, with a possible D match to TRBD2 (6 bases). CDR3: CASSAGTGRYENF. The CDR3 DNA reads TGTGCCAGCAGTGCCGGGACTGGGAGATATGAGAACTTC. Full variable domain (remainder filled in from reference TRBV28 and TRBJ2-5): DVKVTQSSRYLVKRTGEKVFLECVQDMDHENMFWYRQDPGLGLRLIYFSYDVKMKEKGDIPEGYSVSREKKERFSLILESASTNQTSMYLCASSAGTGRYENFGPGTRLLVL.